This TCR beta chain came from a study of blood T cells in healthy people across ages. Turning to the study itself: For every two T cells, template switching captured about one barcoded beta molecule. Points from the study as a whole: Unknown CMV status may confound age-related changes in expanded clones. Researchers said unsorted PBMCs prevented a conclusive naive versus antigen-experienced comparison. Diversity of TCR beta per million T cells declined in a roughly linear way with age.

This clonotype showed up just a few times. Its antigen is unidentified. A second about 6 to 11 cycle PCR used barcoded and J-beta primers. TCRdb reanalysed the 5' RACE reads using MiXCR and keeps one entry per CDR3 protein. Seen here are 850,000 to 1,100,000 distinct CDR3 sequences, under 40% observed once, and the top ten hold roughly 14%. Trimming pared 5 bases from V and 2 bases from J, leaving 13 bases between. This CDR3 is built from 15 residues. Looked up from germline, CDR1 is SEHNR and CDR2 is FQNEAQ (reference sequence). The chain links TRBV7-9 to TRBJ2-1, with a possible D match to TRBD2 (5 bases). The specimen was blood. This receptor was taken from a man aged 18 to 29 in good health. The CDR3 here is CASSPDSRPYNEQFF. In DNA, the CDR3 is TGTGCCAGCAGCCCGGACTCCCGGCCCTACAATGAGCAGTTCTTC.